This T cell receptor beta chain was retrieved from a study of blood T cell repertoires in COVID-19 (dated by TCRdb to about 2020). As for the study more broadly: Collaborator samples came from the United States, Italy and Spain and covered acute and convalescent phases of COVID-19. The prospective study material was composed of cDNA or gDNA derived from T cells, B-cell-depleted T cells, or PBMCs. Subjects who had been exposed to COVID-19, were actively infected with it, or had recovered from it provided the deeply sampled blood TCRbeta repertoires that made up the dataset. A freely available public database, intended as a resource for researchers studying the immune response to SARS-CoV-2, is where the repertoires were released. The samples were drawn from the first 160 participants of the ongoing ImmuneRACE study and from some 1,300 subjects provided by 6 global collaborators. A de-identified subject ID, COVID-19 status, age in years and sex were almost always included in the sample metadata. Where available, HLA class I and class II types were taken from metadata supplied by the sample provider and were not determined by assay-based typing. Paper-wide results and their limitations: The amount of clinical and demographic metadata varied by source and participant and was provided uncurated.

In Seattle, one collaborating source enrolled patients while the infection was active and tracked those patients longitudinally over the course of disease. The collaborating institutions used their own protocols to collect whole blood in K2EDTA tubes. For TCRbeta analysis, collaborators shipped samples in one of three forms: frozen whole blood, isolated PBMCs, or DNA extracted from either of those sample types. The immunoSEQ Assay, a bias-controlled multiplex PCR, was used to amplify TCRbeta CDR3 regions from genomic DNA. On the authors' methods: The number of nucleated cells in each sample was estimated by amplification of reference gene primers within the assay. To quantify the absolute abundance of each unique TCRbeta CDR3 rearrangement, sequence reads were collapsed and filtered. For each sample, productive Simpson clonality was calculated as the square root of Simpson's diversity index over productive rearrangements. Here the immuneACCESS table is served through TCRdb, limited to in-frame sequences with V and J called. Missing clones are a known gap in these copies; in checked studies unresolved V genes cover under half, and the rest lacks a known reason. V, J and clone size reflect that table, while D and trimming were determined from the DNA. The sample includes about 160,000 clones, with around 82% observed a single time. More than 6% of the sample is held by the ten biggest clonotypes.

Via the germline V gene (reference sequence), CDR1 is PRHDT and CDR2 FYEKMQ. V is shortened by 2 bases, J by 6 bases, and the region joining them spans 5 bases. From cysteine to phenylalanine, the CDR3 is 12 amino acids long. The read is trimmed to its CDR3 DNA, 36 bases read in frame from base 1. With respect to this clone: Its cognate antigen has yet to be identified. Base qualities are not recorded, but no much larger clone differs from it by a single base.

The TCR originated in a woman between 35 and 50 years old with COVID-19, enrolled during active disease. The chain is made from TRBV13 and TRBJ2-1; no D gene is confidently identified. The source material was peripheral blood. The CDR3 in this case is CASSLPVNEQFF. The sequenced DNA is TGTGCCAGCAGCTTACCAGTCAATGAGCAGTTCTTC. Full variable domain (CDR3 extended with the reference TRBV13 and TRBJ2-1 proteins): AAGVIQSPRHLIKEKRETATLKCYPIPRHDTVYWYQQGPGQDPQFLISFYEKMQSDKGSIPDRFSAQQFSDYHSELNMSSLELGDSALYFCASSLPVNEQFFGPGTRLTVL.